This TCR beta chain was captured in a study of shared clonotypes between healthy human individuals. Study context: Researchers assigned three CD4 naive, three CD4 memory, two CD8 naive and one CD8 memory plate to each donor.

A note on this clone: Its target is unknown.

Here immunoSEQ multiplex PCR was the method, and the copy in TCRdb shows in-frame clones only, minus some. The sample consists of about 2 million clones, approximately 95% of them appearing once. The V gene end was trimmed by 10 bases and the J gene end by 5 bases; junction bases not matched to a gene: 10. The CDR3 is made up of 13 amino acids. Germline values: CDR1 ENHRY, CDR2 SYGVKD. Study outcomes and limitations: The sampled material consisted only of blood, and tissue repertoires are likely to differ.

This sequence was found in a man between 18 and 29 years old in good health. The sequenced material came from naive CD4+ T cells sorted from blood. The subset denotes: CD45RA+ positively selected. The rearrangement links TRBV10-3 to TRBJ1-1; 7 bases fit TRBD1. CDR3 sequence: CATKPGGRTEAFF. The CDR3 DNA reads as TGTGCCACCAAACCAGGGGGACGTACTGAAGCTTTCTTT.